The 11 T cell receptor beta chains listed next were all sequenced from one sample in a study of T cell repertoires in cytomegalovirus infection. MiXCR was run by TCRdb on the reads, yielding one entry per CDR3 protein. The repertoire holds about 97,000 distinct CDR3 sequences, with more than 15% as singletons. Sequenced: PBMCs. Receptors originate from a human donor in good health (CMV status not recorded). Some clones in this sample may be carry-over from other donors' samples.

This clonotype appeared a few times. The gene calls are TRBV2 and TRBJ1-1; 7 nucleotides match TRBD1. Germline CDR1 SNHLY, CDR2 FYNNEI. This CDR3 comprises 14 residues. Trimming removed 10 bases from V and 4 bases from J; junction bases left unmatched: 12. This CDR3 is CATTMEQGSTEAFF. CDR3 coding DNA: TGTGCCACCACCATGGAACAGGGGAGCACTGAAGCTTTCTTT.

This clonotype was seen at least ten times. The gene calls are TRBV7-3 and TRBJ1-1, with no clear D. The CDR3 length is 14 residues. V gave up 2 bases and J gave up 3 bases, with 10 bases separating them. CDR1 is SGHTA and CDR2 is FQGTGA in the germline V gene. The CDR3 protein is CASSLGSGDTEAFF. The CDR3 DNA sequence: TGTGCCAGCAGCTTAGGCAGCGGGGACACTGAAGCTTTCTTT.

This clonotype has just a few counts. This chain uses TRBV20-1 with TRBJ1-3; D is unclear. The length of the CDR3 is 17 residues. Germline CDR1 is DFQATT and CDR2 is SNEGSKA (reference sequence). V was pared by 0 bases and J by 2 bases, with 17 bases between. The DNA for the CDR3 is TGCAGTGCTAGAGATGTAGGGCGACGGCAGGCTGGAAACACCATATATTTT. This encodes CSARDVGRRQAGNTIYF.

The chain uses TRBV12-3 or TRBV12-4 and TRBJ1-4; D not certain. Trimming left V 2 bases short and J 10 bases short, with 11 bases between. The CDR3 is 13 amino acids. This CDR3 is CASSLRPWGKLFF. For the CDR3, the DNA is TGTGCCAGCAGTTTAAGACCTTGGGGAAAACTGTTTTTT.

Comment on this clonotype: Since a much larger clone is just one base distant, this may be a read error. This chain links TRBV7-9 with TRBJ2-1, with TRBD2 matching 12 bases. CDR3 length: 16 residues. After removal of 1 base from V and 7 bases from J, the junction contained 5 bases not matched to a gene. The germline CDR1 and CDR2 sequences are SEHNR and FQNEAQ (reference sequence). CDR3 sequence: CASSLGASGRENEQFF. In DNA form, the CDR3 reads TGTGCCAGCAGCTTAGGAGCTAGCGGGAGGGAAAATGAGCAGTTCTTC.

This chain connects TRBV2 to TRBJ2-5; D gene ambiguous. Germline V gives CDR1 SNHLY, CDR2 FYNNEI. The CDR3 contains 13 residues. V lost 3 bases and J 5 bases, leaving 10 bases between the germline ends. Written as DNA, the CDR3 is TGTGCCAGCAGTGAGTGGCGGCAGGAGACCCAGTACTTC. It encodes CASSEWRQETQYF.

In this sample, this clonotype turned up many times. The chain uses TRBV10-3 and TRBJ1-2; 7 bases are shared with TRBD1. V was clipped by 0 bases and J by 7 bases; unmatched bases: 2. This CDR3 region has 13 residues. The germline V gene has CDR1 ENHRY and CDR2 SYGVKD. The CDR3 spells CAISESTGSGYTF. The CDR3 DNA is TGTGCCATCAGTGAGTCGACAGGGTCTGGCTACACCTTC.

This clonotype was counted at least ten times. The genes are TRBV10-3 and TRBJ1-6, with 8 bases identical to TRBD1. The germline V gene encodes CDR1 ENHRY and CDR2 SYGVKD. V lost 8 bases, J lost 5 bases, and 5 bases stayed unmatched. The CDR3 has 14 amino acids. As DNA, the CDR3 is TGTGCCATCCAATTGGACAGGGATAATTCACCCCTCCACTTT. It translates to CAIQLDRDNSPLHF.

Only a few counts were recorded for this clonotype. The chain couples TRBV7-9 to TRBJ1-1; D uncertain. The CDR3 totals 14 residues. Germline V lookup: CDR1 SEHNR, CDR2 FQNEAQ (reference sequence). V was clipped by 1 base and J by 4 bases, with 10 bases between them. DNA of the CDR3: TGTGCCAGCAGCTTAGTGGTCTCGGGCACTGAAGCTTTCTTT. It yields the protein CASSLVVSGTEAFF.

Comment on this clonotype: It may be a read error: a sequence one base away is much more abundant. The CDR3 reads CSSRTDGSSYEQYF. The CDR3 region has the DNA TGTTCCAGCAGAACGGACGGAAGCTCCTACGAGCAGTACTTC. The chain has TRBV7-2 and TRBJ2-7; D not certain. This CDR3 spans 14 amino acids. From germline, CDR1 is SGHTA and CDR2 FQGNSA.

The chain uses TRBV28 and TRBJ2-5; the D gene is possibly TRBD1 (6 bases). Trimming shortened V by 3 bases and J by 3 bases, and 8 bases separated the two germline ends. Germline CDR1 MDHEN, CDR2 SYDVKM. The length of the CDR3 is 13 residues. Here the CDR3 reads CASSLGAEETQYF. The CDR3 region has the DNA TGTGCCAGCAGTTTGGGGGCGGAAGAGACCCAGTACTTC.